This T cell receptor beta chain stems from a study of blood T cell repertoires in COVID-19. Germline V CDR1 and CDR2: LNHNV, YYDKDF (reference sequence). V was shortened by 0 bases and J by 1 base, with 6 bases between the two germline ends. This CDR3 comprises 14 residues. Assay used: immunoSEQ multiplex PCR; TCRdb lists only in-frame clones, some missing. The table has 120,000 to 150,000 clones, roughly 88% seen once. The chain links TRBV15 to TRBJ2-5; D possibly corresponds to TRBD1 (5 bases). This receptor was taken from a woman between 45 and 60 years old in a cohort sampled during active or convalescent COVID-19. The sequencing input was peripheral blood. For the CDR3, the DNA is TGTGCCACCAGCAGAGACAGGGCCCAAGAGACCCAGTACTTC. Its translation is CATSRDRAQETQYF.